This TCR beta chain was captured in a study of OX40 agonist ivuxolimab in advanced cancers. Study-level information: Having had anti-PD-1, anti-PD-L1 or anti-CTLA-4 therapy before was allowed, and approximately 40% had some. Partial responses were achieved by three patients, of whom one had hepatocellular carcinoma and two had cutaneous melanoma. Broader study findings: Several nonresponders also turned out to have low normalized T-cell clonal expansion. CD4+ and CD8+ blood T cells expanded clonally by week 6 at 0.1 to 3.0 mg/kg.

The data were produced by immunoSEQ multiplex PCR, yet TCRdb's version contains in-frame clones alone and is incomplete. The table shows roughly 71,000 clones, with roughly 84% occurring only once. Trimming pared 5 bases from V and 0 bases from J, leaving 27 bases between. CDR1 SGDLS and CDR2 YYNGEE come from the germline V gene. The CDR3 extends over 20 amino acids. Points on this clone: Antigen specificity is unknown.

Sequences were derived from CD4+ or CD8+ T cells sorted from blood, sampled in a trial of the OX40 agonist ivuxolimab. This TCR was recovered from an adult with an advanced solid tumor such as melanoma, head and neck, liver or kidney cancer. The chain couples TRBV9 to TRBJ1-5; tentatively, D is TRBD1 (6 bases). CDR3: CASSYAQGSVLVVSNQPQHF. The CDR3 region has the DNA TGTGCCAGCAGTTATGCACAGGGATCGGTTCTGGTCGTTAGCAATCAGCCCCAGCATTTT.